The clone carrying this T cell receptor (beta chain) was observed at least ten times. These data belong to a study of Graves' ophthalmopathy and Graves' hyperthyroidism. About the research overall: Hyperthyroidism is called stable when no ophthalmopathy develops within 18 months of follow-up.

The authors amplified TCR beta CDR3 regions from RNA transcripts. RT-PCR in the first round used HTBI primers; a second-round multiplex PCR followed. MiXCR was run by TCRdb on the multiplex PCR reads, yielding one entry per CDR3 protein. The data show over a million distinct CDR3 sequences, about two fifths seen once. V lost 0 bases, J lost 2 bases, and 10 bases lay in between. In germline, CDR1 is MNHNY, CDR2 SVGAGI (reference sequence). This CDR3 region has 15 residues. This chain links TRBV6-6 with TRBJ1-2; possible D gene TRBD1, 6 bases. Sequenced: peripheral blood or thyroid tissue (not recorded which). The TCR sequence derives from an adult man with Graves' hyperthyroidism. CDR3 amino acids: CASSYSIGQNYGYTF. The CDR3 DNA reads TGTGCCAGCAGTTACTCGATCGGACAGAACTATGGCTACACCTTC.